This entry describes one T cell receptor beta chain. Antigen: not known. The data stem from a study of T cells in localized non-small cell lung cancer. The study, taken as a whole, reports: Longer survival (overall) was linked to higher T cell density in blood.

Trimming took off 5 bases at V and 2 bases at J, with 3 bases between the two ends. This CDR3 comprises 11 residues. CDR1 is MDHEN, CDR2 SYDVKM, per germline. Some clones are missing from TCRdb's copy, which holds only in-frame ones; the method was immunoSEQ multiplex PCR. The data contain about 19,000 clones, about 90% of them singletons. The TCR was taken from a male donor at least 60 years old with stage I squamous cell lung carcinoma. Sequenced here: peripheral blood, sampled before any cancer treatment. The chain couples TRBV28 to TRBJ2-5; D gene uncertain. CDR3 nucleotides: TGTGCCAGCAGTCGGCAAGAGACCCAGTACTTC. Protein product: CASSRQETQYF.